Below, 10 T cell receptor beta chains from the same sample are listed, as sequenced in a study of cytomegalovirus exposure and HLA in healthy donors (TCRdb year 2017). The library came from the immunoSEQ multiplex PCR assay. The multiplex PCR relied on a mix of 60 forward primers for TCR Vbeta segments and 13 reverse primers for TCR Jbeta segments. Here the immuneACCESS table is served through TCRdb, limited to in-frame sequences with V and J called. Missing clones are a known gap in these copies; in checked studies unresolved V genes cover under half, and the rest lacks a known reason. Across this sample there are approximately 160,000 clones, with 75% to 85% seen only once. The biggest ten clones account for under 2% of the sample. Sequencing used PBMCs. These receptor sequences come from a woman aged 18-29 years in good health and CMV-seronegative.

This chain connects TRBV5-1 to TRBJ2-1; maybe TRBD2 (6 bases). Trimming pared 0 bases from V and 0 bases from J, leaving 7 bases between. Per germline, CDR1 SGHRS and CDR2 YFSETQ. The CDR3 is made up of 15 amino acids. The DNA of the CDR3 is TGCGCCAGCAGCTTGGACGGGAGCTCCTACAATGAGCAGTTCTTC. Translating it yields CASSLDGSSYNEQFF.

The chain links TRBV28 to TRBJ2-1; D might be TRBD2 (6 bases). Trimming took 6 bases from V and 3 from J, leaving 21 bases between them. Germline V gene sequence: CDR1 MDHEN, CDR2 SYDVKM. CDR3 length: 17 residues. The CDR3 spells CASSSEISGVRYNEQFF. CDR3 DNA sequence: TGTGCCAGCAGCTCTGAAATTTCGGGAGTTCGCTACAATGAGCAGTTCTTC.

The rearrangement uses TRBV5-1 and TRBJ2-1; TRBD2 aligns across 12 bases. Germline V gives CDR1 SGHRS, CDR2 YFSETQ. CDR3 length: 15 amino acids. Trimming removed 4 bases from V and 8 bases from J; junction bases left unmatched: 7. The CDR3 DNA reads as TGCGCCAGCAGCCAACTAGCGGGGGGAGTGGATGAGCAGTTCTTC. Its protein product is CASSQLAGGVDEQFF.

This chain uses TRBV6-1 with TRBJ2-2, with TRBD2 matching over 8 bases. Germline trimming cut 8 bases from V and 6 bases from J; bases unmatched to any gene: 8. Looked up from germline, CDR1 is MNHNS and CDR2 is SASEGT. The CDR3 sequence is 14 residues long. The CDR3: CASGRGALAGELFF. DNA of the CDR3: TGTGCCAGCGGGCGGGGGGCCCTGGCCGGGGAGCTGTTTTTT.

Regarding this clone: A read error may account for a junction end that differs from germline. J is TRBJ2-1 and V is TRBV7-9; D might be TRBD1 (6 bases). This CDR3 has 17 amino acids. In germline, CDR1 is SEHNR, CDR2 FQNEAQ (reference sequence). CDR3 coding DNA: TGTTCCAGCAGTCCTAAAACAGGGACGAGCGCCTACAATGAGCAGTTCTTC. Amino acid sequence: CSSSPKTGTSAYNEQFF.

This chain connects TRBV19 to TRBJ2-5; 7 bases match TRBD2. The CDR3 extends over 15 amino acids. Trimming at V came to 0 bases and at J to 1 base, leaving 2 bases not matched to a gene. CDR1 is LNHDA, CDR2 SQIVND, per germline (reference sequence). This CDR3 reads CASSIDTSVQETQYF. CDR3 sequence (DNA): TGTGCCAGTAGTATAGATACTAGCGTCCAAGAGACCCAGTACTTC.

Only one count was recorded for this clone. The chain combines TRBV11-2 with TRBJ2-7, with unresolved D. Trimming stripped 1 base from V and 2 bases from J, with 6 bases between. Germline CDR1 is SGHAT and CDR2 is FQNNGV. There are 13 residues in the CDR3. The CDR3 DNA reads TGTGCCAGCAGCTTAGGGGCAGCCTACGAGCAGTACTTC. Translated, it gives CASSLGAAYEQYF.

The chain links TRBV11-3 to TRBJ2-1; TRBD2 might be the D (5 bases). The CDR3 contains 15 residues. Germline V gene sequence: CDR1 SGHNT, CDR2 YENEEA. Trimming removed 1 base from V and 7 bases from J, with 14 bases in between. In DNA form, the CDR3 reads TGTGCCAGCAGCTTAGTTGGCAGCCGAGGGAATGAGCAGTTCTTC. This translates into CASSLVGSRGNEQFF.

This chain connects TRBV28 to TRBJ1-5, with D unclear. Per the germline V gene, CDR1 is MDHEN and CDR2 is SYDVKM. The CDR3 has 10 amino acids. The V end lost 5 bases, the J end lost 6 bases, and 2 bases lay between the germline ends. CDR3 coding DNA: TGTGCCAGCAGTCGTCAGCCCCAGCATTTT. Encoded protein: CASSRQPQHF.

This chain connects TRBV7-2 to TRBJ1-5; D may be TRBD1 (5 bases). The V end lost 1 base, the J end lost 3 bases, and 10 bases lay between the germline ends. This CDR3 has 15 amino acids. The germline V gene encodes CDR1 SGHTA and CDR2 FQGNSA. CDR3 region: CASSLEARVNQPQHF. The CDR3, as DNA: TGTGCCAGCAGCTTAGAAGCCAGGGTCAATCAGCCCCAGCATTTT.